This passage covers 27 T cell receptor beta chains from one sample sequenced in a study of cytomegalovirus exposure and HLA in healthy donors. PCR was performed using 60 Vbeta and 13 Jbeta primers. Only in-frame clones appear in the TCRdb table, and some are missing; sequencing was by immunoSEQ multiplex PCR. The sample carries approximately 140,000 clones, almost 85% recorded once. The sample consisted of PBMCs. These receptor sequences come from a young man in good health and CMV-seropositive.

The chain recombines TRBV29-1 with TRBJ2-7, with 11 bases identical to TRBD1. The ends lost 4 bases at V and 6 bases at J; junction bases unmatched: 2. Germline V gives CDR1 SQVTM, CDR2 ANQGSEA. CDR3 length: 12 amino acids. CDR3 loop: CSVGDRGAEQYF. Written as DNA, the CDR3 is TGCAGCGTTGGGGACAGGGGGGCCGAGCAGTACTTC.

This chain joins TRBV4-1 and TRBJ1-4; D is unclear. The CDR3 length is 16 residues. Deletions cut 4 bases from V and 5 bases from J, with 17 bases between. Germline V CDR1 and CDR2: MGHRA, YSYEKL. The CDR3 reads CASSPLIDPGNEKLFF. The CDR3 DNA reads TGCGCCAGCAGCCCCCTAATTGACCCAGGAAATGAAAAACTGTTTTTT.

The chain uses TRBV2 and TRBJ1-2; 10 nucleotides line up with TRBD1. CDR1 and CDR2 from the germline V gene are SNHLY and FYNNEI. The V and J ends lost 6 bases and 8 bases, in that order; junction bases with no gene match: 6. The CDR3 is 13 amino acids. The CDR3 protein is CASRETGGGGYTF. In nucleotides, the CDR3 is TGTGCCAGCAGGGAGACAGGGGGCGGCGGCTACACCTTC.

The chain couples TRBV19 to TRBJ1-2, with TRBD1 matching 7 bases. Germline V lookup: CDR1 LNHDA, CDR2 SQIVND (reference sequence). V lost 5 bases, J lost 4 bases, and 10 bases stayed unmatched. The CDR3 sequence is 15 residues long. The CDR3 DNA reads as TGTGCCAGTAGTGCACAGGGGAAAAAGGCCTATGGCTACACCTTC. Translated, it gives CASSAQGKKAYGYTF.

The J gene is TRBJ2-3, the V gene TRBV30, with 10 bases fitting TRBD1. Trimming removed 5 bases from V and 9 bases from J; junction bases left unmatched: 11. Germline values: CDR1 GTSNPN, CDR2 SVGIG (reference sequence). The CDR3 extends over 14 amino acids. The CDR3 loop reads CAWDRGRGTGTQYF. The DNA of the CDR3 is TGTGCCTGGGACAGGGGGCGCGGCACAGGCACGCAGTATTTT.

The CDR3 coding sequence is TGTGCCAGCAGTGTTAGCGGGGGCTCCTACAATGAGCAGTTCTTC. Translated: CASSVSGGSYNEQFF. The chain carries TRBV27 and TRBJ2-1; 9 nucleotides align to TRBD2. This CDR3 is 15 amino acids long. After removal of 5 bases from V and 0 bases from J, the junction contained 2 bases not matched to a gene. Per germline, CDR1 MNHEY and CDR2 SMNVEV (reference sequence).

V is TRBV27 and J is TRBJ2-1, with 8 bases aligning to TRBD2. Germline V lookup: CDR1 MNHEY, CDR2 SMNVEV (reference sequence). V gave up 5 bases and J gave up 7 bases; unmatched junction bases: 19. The CDR3 runs 18 residues. The chain's CDR3 is CASSPLKGGRNPGNEQFF. The DNA for the CDR3 is TGTGCCAGCAGTCCCCTGAAAGGCGGGAGGAACCCTGGGAATGAGCAGTTCTTC.

The V call is TRBV5-1, the J call TRBJ1-2; possibly TRBD1 for D (5 bases). Germline CDR1 reads SGHRS; CDR2 reads YFSETQ. This CDR3 is 10 amino acids long. CDR3 in DNA: TGCTCCTCAGGGTCCTATGGCTACACCTTC. Residues: CSSGSYGYTF.

The count of this clone is one. The rearrangement joins TRBV19 to TRBJ1-2; the D is unclear. This CDR3 spans 11 amino acids. The ends were cut back, 10 bases at V and 8 bases at J, with 14 bases in the middle. Germline CDR1 LNHDA, CDR2 SQIVND (reference sequence). This CDR3 is CATVTGPGYTF. DNA of the CDR3: TGTGCCACCGTGACGGGTCCAGGCTACACCTTC.

V is TRBV28 and J is TRBJ2-1; a possible D gene is TRBD2 (5 bases). This CDR3 has 14 residues. V dropped 6 bases and J dropped 6 bases, with 15 bases sitting between them. Germline values: CDR1 MDHEN, CDR2 SYDVKM. CDR3 residues: CASSPLTSGNEQFF. In nucleotides, the CDR3 is TGTGCCAGCAGCCCCCTAACGAGCGGCAATGAGCAGTTCTTC.

For the CDR3, the DNA is TGCGCCAGCAGCCCCCAGTACTCTGGGGCCAACGTCCTGACTTTC. It encodes CASSPQYSGANVLTF. This chain links TRBV5-1 with TRBJ2-6, with no clear D. This CDR3 region has 15 residues. Deletions cut 4 bases from V and 0 bases from J, with 8 bases between. CDR1 and CDR2 from the germline V gene are SGHRS and YFSETQ.

V and J are TRBV9 and TRBJ2-7, with 11 bases that match TRBD2. In germline, CDR1 is SGDLS, CDR2 YYNGEE. With 4 bases clipped from V and 4 bases from J, the junction kept 4 bases outside the gene matches. This CDR3 is 14 amino acids long. CDR3 bases: TGTGCCAGCAGCTATGGGACTAGCGGATACGAGCAGTACTTC. This gives the protein CASSYGTSGYEQYF.

The chain employs TRBV6-1 and TRBJ1-3, with 7 bases identical to TRBD1. Germline V CDR1 and CDR2: MNHNS, SASEGT. The CDR3 has 16 residues. V lost 2 bases and J lost 0; bases outside the gene matches: 4. CDR3 residues: CASSEWAGGSGNTIYF. The CDR3 DNA reads as TGTGCCAGCAGTGAATGGGCAGGGGGCTCTGGAAACACCATATATTTT.

V is TRBV5-1 and J is TRBJ2-7; D is unresolved. This CDR3 spans 14 amino acids. V was pared by 3 bases and J by 0 bases, with 10 bases between. Germline lookup yields CDR1 SGHRS and CDR2 YFSETQ. The CDR3 DNA is TGCGCCAGCAGCTCGTCCGTGAGCTCCTACGAGCAGTACTTC. Its translation is CASSSSVSSYEQYF.

V usage is TRBV7-2 and J usage is TRBJ1-5; 10 bases match TRBD1. J gave up 8 bases and V 5 bases, and 6 bases lay outside the gene matches. The CDR3 runs to 14 residues. Germline V CDR1 and CDR2: SGHTA, FQGNSA. The CDR3, as DNA: TGTGCCAGCAGCCGACAGGGGGCCGGAGAGCCCCAGCATTTT. Protein product: CASSRQGAGEPQHF.

The chain combines TRBV5-1 with TRBJ1-4; possibly TRBD1 for D (6 bases). The V and J ends lost 2 bases and 8 bases respectively, with 13 bases between them. The CDR3 length is 14 residues. Germline CDR1 and CDR2: SGHRS and YFSETQ. This CDR3 reads CASSLQGSGEKLFF. The CDR3 DNA reads TGCGCCAGCAGCTTACAGGGATCTGGGGAAAAACTGTTTTTT.

The chain recombines TRBV7-9 with TRBJ2-5, with 11 bases lining up with TRBD2. From germline, CDR1 is SEHNR and CDR2 FQNEAQ (reference sequence). This CDR3 spans 16 amino acids. The V and J ends lost 2 bases and 2 bases, in that order; junction bases with no gene match: 4. DNA of the CDR3: TGTGCCAGCAGCTTAAGGACTAGCGGGCTACAAGAGACCCAGTACTTC. It is translated as CASSLRTSGLQETQYF.

Concerning this clone itself: The CDR3 ends on some other residue instead of the conserved phenylalanine or tryptophan, so this is likely a read error. This chain joins TRBV2 and TRBJ2-7; TRBD1 might be the D (6 bases). The CDR3 has 13 residues. Germline V CDR1 and CDR2: SNHLY, FYNNEI. V shed 4 bases and J shed 6 bases, with 13 bases lying between them. DNA for the CDR3: TGTGCCAGCAGTGGGGCAGGGGTCGGCGAGCAGTACCTC. This codes for CASSGAGVGEQYL.

The gene calls are TRBV7-9 and TRBJ2-5; TRBD2 might be the D (5 bases). Trimming stripped 2 bases from V and 7 bases from J, with 14 bases between. Germline V CDR1 and CDR2: SEHNR, FQNEAQ (reference sequence). The CDR3 extends over 14 amino acids. DNA for the CDR3: TGTGCCAGCAGCTTAAGCGGACGGGGTGGGACCCAGTACTTC. Protein product: CASSLSGRGGTQYF.

The genes are TRBV19 and TRBJ2-1; possible D gene TRBD2, 6 bases. The V and J ends lost 6 bases and 8 bases respectively, with 20 bases between them. The germline gives CDR1 LNHDA, CDR2 SQIVND (reference sequence). This CDR3 region has 15 residues. The CDR3 loop reads CASSYDGKSGDEQFF. DNA for the CDR3: TGTGCCAGTAGCTACGATGGCAAATCGGGGGATGAGCAGTTCTTC.

The chain combines TRBV5-6 with TRBJ2-5, with 9 bases identical to TRBD1. TRBJ2-7 matches the DNA end more closely, so the J call is doubtful. CDR1 is SGHDT, CDR2 YYEEEE, per germline. This CDR3 contains 15 residues. The CDR3 loop is CASSLTGTGYYEQYF. CDR3 bases: TGTGCCAGCAGTCTTACCGGGACAGGGTACTACGAGCAGTACTTC.

The rearrangement links TRBV6-5 to TRBJ1-6, with D possibly being TRBD1 (6 bases). CDR1 and CDR2 (germline): MNHEY, SVGAGI. The CDR3 is made up of 14 amino acids. Trimming pared 5 bases from V and 7 bases from J, leaving 12 bases between. The CDR3, as DNA: TGTGCCAGCAGTACTCACAGGGAGAATTCACCCCTCCACTTT. Translated, it gives CASSTHRENSPLHF.

The chain carries TRBV28 and TRBJ2-7, with TRBD1 as a possible D gene (6 bases). V lost 3 bases and J lost 3, with 9 bases in between. The CDR3 has 13 residues. In germline, CDR1 is MDHEN, CDR2 SYDVKM. CDR3 sequence reads: CASSFKQGYEQYF. CDR3 sequence (DNA): TGTGCCAGCAGTTTTAAACAGGGCTACGAGCAGTACTTC.

The chain couples TRBV29-1 to TRBJ2-7, with 8 bases aligning to TRBD1. The V gene end was trimmed by 6 bases and the J gene end by 5 bases; junction bases not matched to a gene: 12. Germline V gene sequence: CDR1 SQVTM, CDR2 ANQGSEA. The CDR3 spans 14 residues. DNA for the CDR3: TGCAGCGTCATGAATCCTGGACAGGGAGACGAGCAGTACTTC. It translates to CSVMNPGQGDEQYF.

This clone appeared a few times. The chain has TRBV5-6 and TRBJ2-3; 9 nucleotides line up with TRBD2. This CDR3 spans 15 amino acids. With 0 bases clipped from V and 4 bases from J, the junction kept 3 bases outside the gene matches. Germline V gene lookup returns CDR1 SGHDT and CDR2 YYEEEE. Here the CDR3 reads CASSLVAGVADTQYF. The DNA for the CDR3 is TGTGCCAGCAGCTTGGTAGCGGGAGTCGCAGATACGCAGTATTTT. The full variable domain, completed using reference TRBV5-6 and TRBJ2-3, is DAGVTQSPTHLIKTRGQQVTLRCSPKSGHDTVSWYQQALGQGPQFIFQYYEEEERQRGNFPDRFSGHQFPNYSSELNVNALLLGDSALYLCASSLVAGVADTQYFGPGTRLTVL.

The gene calls are TRBV5-1 and TRBJ2-3, with D perhaps TRBD2 (6 bases). CDR3 length: 16 residues. The germline V and J ends were trimmed by 4 bases and 0 bases, with 15 bases remaining between them. Germline CDR1 reads SGHRS; CDR2 reads YFSETQ. The CDR3 DNA reads as TGCGCCAGCAGCCAAATACTAGCATCTAGCACAGATACGCAGTATTTT. It specifies CASSQILASSTDTQYF.

This chain joins TRBV28 and TRBJ1-5; 10 bases agree with TRBD1. V lost 6 bases, J lost 6 bases, and 11 bases stayed unmatched. CDR3 length equals 16 residues. CDR1 MDHEN and CDR2 SYDVKM come from the germline V gene. The CDR3 coding sequence is TGTGCCAGCAGCCGATTCGACAGGGGGCTGTCTCAGCCCCAGCATTTT. Protein product: CASSRFDRGLSQPQHF. The complete variable domain, with remaining parts taken from reference TRBV28 and TRBJ1-5, reads DVKVTQSSRYLVKRTGEKVFLECVQDMDHENMFWYRQDPGLGLRLIYFSYDVKMKEKGDIPEGYSVSREKKERFSLILESASTNQTSMYLCASSRFDRGLSQPQHFGDGTRLSIL.